This section outlines one T cell receptor (beta chain) sequence together with its context. Only in-frame clones appear in the TCRdb table, and some are missing; sequencing was by immunoSEQ multiplex PCR. The repertoire holds about 220,000 clones, 83% seen once, with 2% to 3% in the top ten. These data are taken from a study of blood T cell repertoires in COVID-19. Looked up from germline, CDR1 is GTSNPN and CDR2 is SVGIG (reference sequence). This CDR3 is built from 17 residues. J gave up 7 bases and V 0 bases, and 11 bases lay outside the gene matches. The chain recombines TRBV30 with TRBJ1-4, with 10 nucleotides matching TRBD1. Sequenced: peripheral blood. The clonotype originates from a middle-aged woman with active or convalescent COVID-19. The CDR3 nucleotides read TGTGCCTGGAGTGTCCTCAGCGGGACAGGGGATGCTGAAAAACTGTTTTTT. Protein product: CAWSVLSGTGDAEKLFF. Complete variable domain (other parts from reference TRBV30 and TRBJ1-4): SQTIHQWPATLVQPVGSPLSLECTVEGTSNPNLYWYRQAAGRGLQLLFYSVGIGQISSEVPQNLSASRPQDRQFILSSKKLLLSDSGFYLCAWSVLSGTGDAEKLFFGSGTQLSVL.